This T cell receptor beta chain derives from a study of T-cell reconstitution after alpha-beta-depleted transplantation in children. V lost 5 bases, J lost 1 base, and 15 bases lay in between. Germline V gives CDR1 SGHVS, CDR2 FQNEAQ. This CDR3 comprises 15 residues. Unique molecular identifiers tagged the TCRbeta library. TCRdb re-called the PCR reads with MiXCR, one entry per CDR3 protein. The repertoire holds about 640,000 distinct CDR3 sequences, with roughly 15% as singletons. This clonotype occurred a few times. J is TRBJ2-7 and V is TRBV7-8; weak D call: TRBD1 (5 bases). The sequence was obtained from a human donor who donated a stem cell graft to a child with acute myeloid leukemia. The material sequenced was PBMCs from the stem cell graft donor, taken from the stem cell graft. The CDR3 loop reads CASSPGSPGSYEQYF. The CDR3 DNA reads TGTGCCAGCAGCCCAGGGTCTCCTGGGTCCTACGAGCAGTACTTC.